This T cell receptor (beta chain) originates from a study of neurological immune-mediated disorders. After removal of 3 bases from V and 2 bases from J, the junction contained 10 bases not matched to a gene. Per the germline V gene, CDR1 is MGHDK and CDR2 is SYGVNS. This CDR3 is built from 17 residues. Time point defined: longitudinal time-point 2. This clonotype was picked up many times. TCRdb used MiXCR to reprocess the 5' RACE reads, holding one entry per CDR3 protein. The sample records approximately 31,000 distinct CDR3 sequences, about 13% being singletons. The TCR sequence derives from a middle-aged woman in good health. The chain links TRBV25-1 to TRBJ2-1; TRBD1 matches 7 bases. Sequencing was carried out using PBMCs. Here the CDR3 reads CASSDPYRGSTYNEQFF. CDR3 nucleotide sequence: TGTGCCAGCAGTGATCCCTACAGGGGTTCCACCTACAATGAGCAGTTCTTC.